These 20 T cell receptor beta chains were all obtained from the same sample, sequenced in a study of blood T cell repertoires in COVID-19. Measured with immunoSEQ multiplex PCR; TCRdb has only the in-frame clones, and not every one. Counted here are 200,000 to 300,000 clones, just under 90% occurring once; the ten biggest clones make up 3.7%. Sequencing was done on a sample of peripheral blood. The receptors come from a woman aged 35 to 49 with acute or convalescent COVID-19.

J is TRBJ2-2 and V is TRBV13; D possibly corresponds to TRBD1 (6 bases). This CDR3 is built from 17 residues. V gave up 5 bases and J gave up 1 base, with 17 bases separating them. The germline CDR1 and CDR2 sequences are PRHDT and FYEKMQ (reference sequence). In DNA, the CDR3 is TGTGCCAGCAGCCCAATTGGGGGCCGGGGGAACACCGGGGAGCTGTTTTTT. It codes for CASSPIGGRGNTGELFF.

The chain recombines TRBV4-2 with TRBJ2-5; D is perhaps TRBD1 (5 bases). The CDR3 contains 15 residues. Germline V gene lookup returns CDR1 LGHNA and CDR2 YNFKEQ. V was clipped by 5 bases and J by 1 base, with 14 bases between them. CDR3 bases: TGTGCCAGCAGCGACCCCGCCGACAGCCAAGAGACCCAGTACTTC. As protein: CASSDPADSQETQYF.

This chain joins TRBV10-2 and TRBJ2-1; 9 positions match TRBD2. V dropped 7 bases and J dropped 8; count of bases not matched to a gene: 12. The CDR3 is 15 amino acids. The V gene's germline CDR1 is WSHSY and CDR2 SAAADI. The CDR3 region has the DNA TGCGCCAGCACGGACTTGGCGGGGGGGTGGGATGAGCAGTTCTTC. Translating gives CASTDLAGGWDEQFF.

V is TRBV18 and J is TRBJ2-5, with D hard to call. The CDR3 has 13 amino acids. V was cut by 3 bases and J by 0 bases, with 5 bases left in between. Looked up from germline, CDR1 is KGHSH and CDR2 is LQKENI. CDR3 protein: CASSPPYQETQYF. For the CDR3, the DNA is TGTGCCAGCTCACCCCCGTACCAAGAGACCCAGTACTTC. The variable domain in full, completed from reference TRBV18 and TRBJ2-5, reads NAGVMQNPRHLVRRRGQEARLRCSPMKGHSHVYWYRQLPEEGLKFMVYLQKENIIDESGMPKERFSAEFPKEGPSILRIQQVVRGDSAAYFCASSPPYQETQYFGPGTRLLVL.

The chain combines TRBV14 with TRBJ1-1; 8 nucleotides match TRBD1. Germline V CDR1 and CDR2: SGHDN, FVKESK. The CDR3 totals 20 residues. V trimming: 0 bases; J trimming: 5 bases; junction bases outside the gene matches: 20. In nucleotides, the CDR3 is TGTGCCAGCAGCCAAGAATTTCCGGGACAGGAAGAAGTAAGGGGGACTGAAGCTTTCTTT. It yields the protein CASSQEFPGQEEVRGTEAFF.

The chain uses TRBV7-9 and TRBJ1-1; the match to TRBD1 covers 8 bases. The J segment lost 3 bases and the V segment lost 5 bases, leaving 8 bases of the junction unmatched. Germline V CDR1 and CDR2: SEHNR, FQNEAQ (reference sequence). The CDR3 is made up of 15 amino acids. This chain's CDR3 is CASSHWTGKYTEAFF. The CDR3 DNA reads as TGTGCCAGCAGCCATTGGACAGGGAAGTACACTGAAGCTTTCTTT.

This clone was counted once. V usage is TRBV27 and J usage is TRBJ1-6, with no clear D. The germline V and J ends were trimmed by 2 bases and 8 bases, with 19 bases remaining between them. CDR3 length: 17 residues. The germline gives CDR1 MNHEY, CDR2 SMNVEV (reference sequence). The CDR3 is CASSLHFGVGSDSPLHF. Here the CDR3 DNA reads TGTGCCAGCAGTTTACATTTCGGGGTAGGCAGTGATTCACCCCTCCACTTT.

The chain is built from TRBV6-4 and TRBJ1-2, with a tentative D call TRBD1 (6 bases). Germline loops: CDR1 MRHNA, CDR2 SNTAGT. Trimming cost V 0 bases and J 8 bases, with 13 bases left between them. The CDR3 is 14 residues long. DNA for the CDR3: TGTGCCAGCAGTGACTCGCCCGGGACAACGGGCTACACCTTC. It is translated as CASSDSPGTTGYTF.

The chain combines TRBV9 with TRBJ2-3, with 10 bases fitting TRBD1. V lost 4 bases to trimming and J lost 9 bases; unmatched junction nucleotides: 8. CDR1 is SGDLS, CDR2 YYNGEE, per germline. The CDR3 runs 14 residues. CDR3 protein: CASSSRDRGQTQYF. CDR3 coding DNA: TGTGCCAGCAGCAGCCGGGACAGGGGTCAGACGCAGTATTTT.

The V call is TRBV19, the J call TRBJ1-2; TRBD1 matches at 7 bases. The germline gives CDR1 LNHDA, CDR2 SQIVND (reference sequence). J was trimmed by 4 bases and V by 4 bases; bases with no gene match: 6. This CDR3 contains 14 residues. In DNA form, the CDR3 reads TGTGCCAGTAGTAGGCCAGGGGGAGGCTATGGCTACACCTTC. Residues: CASSRPGGGYGYTF. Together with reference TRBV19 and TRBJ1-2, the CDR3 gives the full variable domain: DGGITQSPKYLFRKEGQNVTLSCEQNLNHDAMYWYRQDPGQGLRLIYYSQIVNDFQKGDIAEGYSVSREKKESFPLTVTSAQKNPTAFYLCASSRPGGGYGYTFGSGTRLTVV.

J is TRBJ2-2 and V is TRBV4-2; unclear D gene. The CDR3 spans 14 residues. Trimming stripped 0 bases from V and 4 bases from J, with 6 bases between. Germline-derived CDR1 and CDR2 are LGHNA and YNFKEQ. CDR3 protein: CASSQDGSTGELFF. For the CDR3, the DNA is TGTGCCAGCAGCCAAGATGGTAGCACCGGGGAGCTGTTTTTT.

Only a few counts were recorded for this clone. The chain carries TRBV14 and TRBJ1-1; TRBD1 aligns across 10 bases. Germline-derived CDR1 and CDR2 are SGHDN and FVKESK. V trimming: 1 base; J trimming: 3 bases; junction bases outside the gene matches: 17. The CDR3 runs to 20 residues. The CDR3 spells CASSQGVLDRGLFTHTEAFF. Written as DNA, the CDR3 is TGTGCCAGCAGCCAAGGTGTGTTAGACAGGGGGCTATTTACGCACACTGAAGCTTTCTTT.

The CDR3 loop is CASSLEGTTRASTDTQYF. CDR3 sequence (DNA): TGTGCCAGCAGCTTAGAAGGTACGACTAGAGCTAGCACAGATACGCAGTATTTT. This chain links TRBV7-9 with TRBJ2-3; possible D gene TRBD2, 6 bases. Trimming took off 1 base at V and 0 bases at J, with 17 bases between the two ends. The CDR3 runs to 18 residues. Germline CDR1 SEHNR, CDR2 FQNEAQ (reference sequence).

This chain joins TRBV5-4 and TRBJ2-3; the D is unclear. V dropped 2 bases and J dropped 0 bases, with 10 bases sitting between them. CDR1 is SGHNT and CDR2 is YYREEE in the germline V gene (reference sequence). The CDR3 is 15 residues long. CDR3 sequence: CASSFLEASTDTQYF. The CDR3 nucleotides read TGTGCCAGCAGCTTTCTAGAAGCGAGCACAGATACGCAGTATTTT.

CDR3 DNA: TGTGCCAGCAGCAAAGACGGGATGAAAAGCAATCCCTACAATGAGCAGTTCTTC. Amino acid sequence: CASSKDGMKSNPYNEQFF. The chain combines TRBV21-1 with TRBJ2-1; TRBD2, the D gene given by the table, was not confirmed from the DNA. TRBV21-1 is given as a pseudogene. This CDR3 has 18 residues.

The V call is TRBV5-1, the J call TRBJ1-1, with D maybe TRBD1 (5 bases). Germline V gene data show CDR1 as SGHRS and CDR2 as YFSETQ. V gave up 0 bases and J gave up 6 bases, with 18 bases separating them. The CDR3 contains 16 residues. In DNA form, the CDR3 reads TGCGCCAGCAGCTTGGTGGGGCCAGGGTCGAGTTCTGAAGCTTTCTTT. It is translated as CASSLVGPGSSSEAFF.

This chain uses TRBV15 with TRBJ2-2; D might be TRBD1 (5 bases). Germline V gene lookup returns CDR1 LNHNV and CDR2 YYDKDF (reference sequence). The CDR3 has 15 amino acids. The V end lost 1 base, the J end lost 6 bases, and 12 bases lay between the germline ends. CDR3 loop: CATSRGGLVSGELFF. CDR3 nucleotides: TGTGCCACCAGCAGAGGGGGCTTGGTTTCCGGGGAGCTGTTTTTT.

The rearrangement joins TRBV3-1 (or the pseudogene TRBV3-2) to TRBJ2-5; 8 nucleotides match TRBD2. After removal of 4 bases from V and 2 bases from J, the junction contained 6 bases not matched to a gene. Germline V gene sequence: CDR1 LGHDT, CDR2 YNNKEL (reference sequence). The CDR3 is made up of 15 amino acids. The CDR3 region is CASSLGGGYQETQYF. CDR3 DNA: TGTGCCAGCAGCCTCGGCGGGGGGTATCAAGAGACCCAGTACTTC.

This CDR3 is CASRGLAGGQETQYF. The CDR3 nucleotides read TGTGCCAGCAGGGGACTAGCGGGGGGTCAAGAGACCCAGTACTTC. The gene calls are TRBV27 and TRBJ2-5; 15 bases match TRBD2. Germline values: CDR1 MNHEY, CDR2 SMNVEV (reference sequence). This CDR3 spans 15 amino acids. Germline trimming cut 6 bases from V and 2 bases from J; bases unmatched to any gene: 1.

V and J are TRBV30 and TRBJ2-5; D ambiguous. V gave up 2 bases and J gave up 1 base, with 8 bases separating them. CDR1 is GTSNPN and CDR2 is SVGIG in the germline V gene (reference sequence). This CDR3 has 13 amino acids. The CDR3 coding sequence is TGTGCCTGGAGTATCCAGGTCCAAGAGACCCAGTACTTC. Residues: CAWSIQVQETQYF.